Below, 2 T cell receptor beta chains from the same sample are listed, as sequenced in a study of T-cell reconstitution after alpha-beta-depleted transplantation in children. A library of TCRbeta sequences, prepared with unique molecular identifiers, was generated. TCRdb reprocessed the PCR reads via MiXCR and lists one record per CDR3 protein. The profile covers 550,000 to 800,000 distinct CDR3 sequences, with roughly 14% appearing a single time and 0.79% taken by the ten largest. The sequencing used PBMCs, collected before TCRalphabeta/CD19-depleted stem cell transplant. The receptors come from a girl aged 2 to 10 with congenital amegakaryocytic thrombocytopenia, due to receive a stem cell transplant.

This clonotype has more than one count but fewer than ten. The chain uses TRBV5-1 and TRBJ2-7; D ambiguous. Looked up from germline, CDR1 is SGHRS and CDR2 is YFSETQ. The CDR3 length is 16 residues. Trimming stripped 0 bases from V and 1 base from J, with 14 bases between. The CDR3 nucleotides read TGCGCCAGCAGCTTGGGTAGTGGCGGTTTGTCCTACGAGCAGTACTTC. Amino acid sequence: CASSLGSGGLSYEQYF.

This clonotype was picked up many times. The V and J genes are TRBV12-3 or TRBV12-4 and TRBJ2-6, with D possibly TRBD2 on 5 matching bases. The CDR3 covers 18 residues. The V gene lost 2 bases and the J gene lost 2 bases, with 16 bases spanning the gap. For the CDR3, the DNA is TGTGCCAGCAGTTTAATTTGGGAGTTGGGAGCTGGGGCCAACGTCCTGACTTTC. Residues: CASSLIWELGAGANVLTF.